The 18 T cell receptor beta chains below come from one sample, sequenced in a study of type 1 and type 2 diabetes patients. Amplification started from genomic DNA. A primer set of 30 forward and 13 reverse primers amplified the CDR3. A single record per CDR3 protein comes from TCRdb applying MiXCR to the multiplex PCR reads. The table has some 250,000 distinct CDR3 sequences, 40% to 50% seen once. The sequencing sample was made of peripheral blood mononuclear cells (PBMCs). The receptor source for this set is a man aged 18 to 29 with type 2 diabetes.

This clonotype was seen at least ten times. The chain couples TRBV2 to TRBJ1-1; D unclear. This CDR3 has 14 amino acids. Per germline, CDR1 SNHLY and CDR2 FYNNEI. Between the trimmed V and J ends, which lost 3 bases and 1 base, there was a span of 9 bases. CDR3 region: CASSEHPSNTEAFF. CDR3 bases: TGTGCCAGCAGTGAGCACCCTTCGAACACTGAAGCTTTCTTT.

The V call is TRBV20-1, the J call TRBJ1-1; 9 nucleotides match TRBD1. The junction had 12 bases not matched to a gene; V was cut back by 2 bases and J by 5 bases. Germline V lookup: CDR1 DFQATT, CDR2 SNEGSKA (reference sequence). The CDR3 extends over 16 amino acids. The CDR3 loop is CSARPVQGALVTEAFF. CDR3 DNA sequence: TGCAGTGCTAGACCGGTACAGGGGGCGCTTGTTACTGAAGCTTTCTTT.

The chain carries TRBV7-3 and TRBJ1-1; D may be TRBD1 (6 bases). The CDR3 loop spans 13 amino acids. Deletions cut 5 bases from V and 3 bases from J, with 10 bases between. The germline V gene has CDR1 SGHTA and CDR2 FQGTGA. The CDR3 here is CASSPQGHTEAFF. As DNA, the CDR3 is TGTGCCAGCAGCCCTCAGGGGCACACTGAAGCTTTCTTT.

The chain carries TRBV6-1 and TRBJ2-7; the match to TRBD2 covers 8 bases. J gave up 7 bases and V 8 bases, and 10 bases lay outside the gene matches. This CDR3 has 13 residues. CDR1 is MNHNS, CDR2 SASEGT, per germline. CDR3 loop: CASGIAGRYEQYF. The CDR3 DNA sequence: TGTGCCAGCGGTATAGCGGGGCGCTATGAGCAGTACTTC.

In this sample, this clonotype turned up once. At one of its ends the junction is not consistent with the germline gene, which may arise from a read error. The chain links TRBV30 to TRBJ2-2; D possibly corresponds to TRBD2 (6 bases). Germline V lookup: CDR1 GTSNPN, CDR2 SVGIG (reference sequence). The CDR3 is 16 residues long. The CDR3 DNA is TGTGCCTGGACGTGGGCCAGGACCTCGGGCACCGGGGGGCTGTTTTTT. This codes for CAWTWARTSGTGGLFF.

V gene TRBV6-6 combines with J gene TRBJ2-7; a possible D gene is TRBD1 (6 bases). The length of the CDR3 is 13 residues. Germline V lookup: CDR1 MNHNY, CDR2 SVGAGI (reference sequence). The germline V and J ends were trimmed by 2 bases and 7 bases, with 12 bases remaining between them. CDR3 sequence reads: CASSYRTGMEQYF. CDR3 nucleotides: TGTGCCAGCAGTTACCGCACAGGGATGGAGCAGTACTTC.

V and J are TRBV19 and TRBJ2-3; D might be TRBD2 (5 bases). V gave up 8 bases and J gave up 3 bases, with 15 bases separating them. Germline V gene lookup returns CDR1 LNHDA and CDR2 SQIVND (reference sequence). The length of the CDR3 is 14 residues. The CDR3 spells CASSRRVRTDTQYF. Here the CDR3 DNA reads TGTGCCAGTTCTCGGCGGGTTAGGACAGATACGCAGTATTTT. Combining the CDR3 with reference TRBV19 and TRBJ2-3 gives the whole variable domain DGGITQSPKYLFRKEGQNVTLSCEQNLNHDAMYWYRQDPGQGLRLIYYSQIVNDFQKGDIAEGYSVSREKKESFPLTVTSAQKNPTAFYLCASSRRVRTDTQYFGPGTRLTVL.

This clonotype has just a few counts. This chain uses TRBV6-1 with TRBJ2-7, with D possibly being TRBD1 (6 bases). Trimming left V 10 bases short and J 5 bases short, with 15 bases between. Germline lookup yields CDR1 MNHNS and CDR2 SASEGT. The CDR3 is 12 amino acids. The CDR3 DNA sequence: TGTGCCATAGGGGGTAACCCGCACGAGCAGTACTTC. Its protein product is CAIGGNPHEQYF.

The V gene is TRBV20-1, the J gene TRBJ2-7, with unresolved D. Germline V CDR1 and CDR2: DFQATT, SNEGSKA (reference sequence). The CDR3 contains 12 residues. CDR3: CSAPGASYEQYF. The CDR3 nucleotides read TGCAGCGCACCTGGAGCGAGCTACGAGCAGTACTTC.

This clonotype was detected a few times. The J gene is TRBJ2-1, the V gene TRBV19, with 8 bases lining up with TRBD1. The CDR3 contains 13 residues. V lost 5 bases to trimming and J lost 9 bases; unmatched junction nucleotides: 6. CDR1 is LNHDA and CDR2 is SQIVND in the germline V gene (reference sequence). The CDR3 DNA sequence: TGTGCCAGTAGTCTGGCGACAGGGGTTGAGCAGTTCTTC. The encoded protein is CASSLATGVEQFF.

The genes are TRBV7-9 and TRBJ2-7; 7 positions agree with TRBD1. The CDR3 is made up of 14 amino acids. V lost 5 bases to trimming and J lost 1 base; unmatched junction nucleotides: 5. Germline V CDR1 and CDR2: SEHNR, FQNEAQ (reference sequence). CDR3 bases: TGTGCCAGCAGCCAAGGACAGGAATCCTACGAGCAGTACTTC. This gives the protein CASSQGQESYEQYF.

J is TRBJ2-7 and V is TRBV12-3 or TRBV12-4, with D perhaps matching TRBD1 or TRBD2 (5 bases each). The germline V and J ends were trimmed by 4 bases and 6 bases, with 16 bases remaining between them. This CDR3 contains 14 residues. CDR3 sequence reads: CASSYGTARGEQYF. DNA of the CDR3: TGTGCCAGCAGTTACGGGACCGCTCGCGGCGAGCAGTACTTC.

This chain joins TRBV7-9 and TRBJ2-7; D perhaps matches TRBD1 (6 bases). V was shortened by 8 bases and J by 2 bases, with 7 bases between the two germline ends. This CDR3 comprises 11 residues. Germline lookup yields CDR1 SEHNR and CDR2 FQNEAQ (reference sequence). In DNA, the CDR3 is TGTGCCAGCCAGGGGACCTACGAGCAGTACTTC. Translated: CASQGTYEQYF.

This clonotype was picked up one time. This rearrangement joins TRBV29-1 to TRBJ2-5, with D possibly being TRBD2 (7 bases). The V end was cut by 3 bases, the J end by 5 bases, with 10 bases between. CDR3 length equals 12 residues. Per the germline V gene, CDR1 is SQVTM and CDR2 is ANQGSEA. CDR3: CSVEEGGETQYF. The CDR3 DNA reads as TGCAGCGTTGAGGAGGGGGGGGAGACCCAGTACTTC.

In the case of this clonotype: Germline and junction disagree at one end, which may indicate a read error. The V gene is TRBV7-2, the J gene TRBJ2-5; TRBD2 matches at 9 bases. This CDR3 has 14 amino acids. Germline CDR1 and CDR2: SGHTA and FQGNSA. In DNA form, the CDR3 reads TGCGCCAGCAGGATAGCGGGAGTGGTCGAGACCCAGTACTTC. As protein: CASRIAGVVETQYF.

This chain links TRBV25-1 with TRBJ1-2; D possibly corresponds to TRBD1 (6 bases). V was shortened by 3 bases and J by 2 bases, with 16 bases between the two germline ends. This CDR3 spans 16 amino acids. The germline CDR1 and CDR2 sequences are MGHDK and SYGVNS. In DNA, the CDR3 is TGTGCCAGCAGTGACGCTACAGGGAGTGGGAACTATGGCTACACCTTC. It is translated as CASSDATGSGNYGYTF.

The chain has TRBV28 and TRBJ2-2; D is unclear. With 8 bases removed from V and 0 bases from J, the gap between germline ends came to 10 bases. The CDR3 is 14 residues long. Germline-derived CDR1 and CDR2 are MDHEN and SYDVKM. CDR3 DNA sequence: TGTGCCAGCGCCCCTCTAACGAACACCGGGGAGCTGTTTTTT. This sequence encodes CASAPLTNTGELFF.

The V and J genes are TRBV30 and TRBJ1-1; D is ambiguous. The V gene lost 8 bases and the J gene lost 4 bases, with 20 bases spanning the gap. This CDR3 contains 14 residues. Germline V CDR1 and CDR2: GTSNPN, SVGIG (reference sequence). The CDR3 spells CALSNTFLVTEAFF. The CDR3 nucleotides read TGTGCCCTGTCGAACACCTTCTTGGTCACTGAAGCTTTCTTT.